The 31 T cell receptor beta chains listed next were all sequenced from one sample in a study of regulatory T cells in long-lasting Graves disease. Investigators prepared the TCR beta libraries by applying iRepertoire HTBI primers and Arm-PCR of CDR3 regions. Using its own MiXCR run on the multiplex PCR reads, TCRdb lists one record per CDR3 protein. This table holds 440,000 or so distinct CDR3 sequences, about 15% found once. Documented time point: newly diagnosed GD, antithyroid drugs for less than 3 months. There was RNA extracted from PBMCs, and the TCR library was made from it. These data also featured in a second study, about T cells in Graves' hyperthyroidism and ophthalmopathy.

The sample consisted of peripheral blood mononuclear cells (PBMCs), taken at new diagnosis, from a patient treated with antithyroid drugs. These receptors all stem from a woman aged 25 to 39 with Graves disease.

The J gene is TRBJ2-2, the V gene TRBV12-3 or TRBV12-4, with TRBD1 matching over 8 bases. CDR3 length equals 15 residues. The V segment lost 4 bases and the J segment 4 bases; nucleotides outside the gene matches: 5. CDR3 protein: CASSSGGASTGELFF. The CDR3 DNA reads TGTGCCAGCAGTTCAGGGGGCGCTTCCACCGGGGAGCTGTTTTTT.

Comments on this clonotype: This could be a read error, since a much larger clone is one nucleotide away. This sequence joins TRBV3-1 and TRBJ2-4; possibly TRBD2 for D (6 bases). V lost 7 bases and J lost 6, with 16 bases in between. There are 14 residues in the CDR3. CDR1 is LGHDT, CDR2 YNNKEL, per germline (reference sequence). CDR3 bases: TGTGCCAGCACCCTCACCCCGGAGGGAAACATTCAGTACTTC. Protein: CASTLTPEGNIQYF.

Only a few counts were recorded for this clonotype. V gene TRBV29-1 combines with J gene TRBJ2-3, with 9 bases fitting TRBD2. CDR1 and CDR2 from the germline V gene are SQVTM and ANQGSEA. The CDR3 covers 18 residues. V trimming: 4 bases; J trimming: 3 bases; junction bases outside the gene matches: 17. The CDR3 is CSVALAGLAGAMTDTQYF. For the CDR3, the DNA is TGCAGCGTTGCGTTGGCAGGGTTAGCGGGAGCCATGACAGATACGCAGTATTTT.

V usage is TRBV19 and J usage is TRBJ2-2; D might be TRBD1 (6 bases). CDR1 and CDR2 from the germline V gene are LNHDA and SQIVND (reference sequence). V was shortened by 9 bases and J by 5 bases, with 19 bases between the two germline ends. CDR3 length: 15 residues. The CDR3 DNA is TGTGCCAGCAATACCCCGGGACAAGATACCGGGGAGCTGTTTTTT. Translating gives CASNTPGQDTGELFF.

This clonotype has more than one count but fewer than ten. This chain connects TRBV4-1 to TRBJ2-7; no clear D gene. V dropped 2 bases and J dropped 2 bases, with 10 bases sitting between them. Germline CDR1 reads MGHRA; CDR2 reads YSYEKL. This CDR3 spans 14 amino acids. The CDR3 nucleotides are TGCGCCAGCAGCCAAATCAGGCCTCCCTACGAGCAGTACTTC. This encodes CASSQIRPPYEQYF.

The table lists this clonotype with many counts. The chain couples TRBV28 to TRBJ2-1; TRBD2 is a possible D gene (6 bases). The CDR3 extends over 14 amino acids. V was clipped by 3 bases and J by 6 bases, with 12 bases between them. Per the germline V gene, CDR1 is MDHEN and CDR2 is SYDVKM. The CDR3 DNA is TGTGCCAGCAGTTTCAGGCAGGGAGGCAATGAGCAGTTCTTC. Encoded protein: CASSFRQGGNEQFF.

This clonotype was found many times. The chain has TRBV24-1 and TRBJ1-1; D call uncertain. The germline V and J ends were trimmed by 5 bases and 1 base, with 13 bases remaining between them. The CDR3 consists of 15 residues. Germline V gene data show CDR1 as KGHDR and CDR2 as SFDVKD. The CDR3 nucleotides read TGTGCCACCAGTGGAGGAGGCGGAGGGAACACTGAAGCTTTCTTT. This gives the protein CATSGGGGGNTEAFF.

This clonotype was detected ten times or more. The genes are TRBV20-1 and TRBJ2-7, with 8 bases identical to TRBD2. The CDR3 runs to 15 residues. Germline values: CDR1 DFQATT, CDR2 SNEGSKA (reference sequence). The ends lost 0 bases at V and 5 bases at J; junction bases unmatched: 9. The chain's CDR3 is CSARDYHGLADEQYF. The CDR3 DNA sequence: TGCAGTGCTAGAGACTACCATGGACTAGCCGACGAGCAGTACTTC.

This chain uses TRBV7-9 with TRBJ2-5; 12 nucleotides agree with TRBD2. V was pared by 3 bases and J by 5 bases, with 10 bases of the junction left unmatched. CDR3 size: 17 residues. Germline CDR1 and CDR2: SEHNR and FQNEAQ (reference sequence). The CDR3 nucleotides read TGTGCCAGCAGCTTTGAGACTAGCGGGAGAGAGAGGGAGACCCAGTACTTC. Translated: CASSFETSGRERETQYF.

The chain couples TRBV9 to TRBJ1-1; TRBD1 might be the D (6 bases). V gave up 4 bases and J gave up 5 bases, with 18 bases separating them. Looked up from germline, CDR1 is SGDLS and CDR2 is YYNGEE. This CDR3 is 15 amino acids long. DNA of the CDR3: TGTGCCAGCAGCCCACGACAGGCCCAGGTAACTGAAGCTTTCTTT. Its translation: CASSPRQAQVTEAFF.

This clonotype appeared a few times. The chain is built from TRBV30 and TRBJ1-6; no clear D. The CDR3 loop spans 13 amino acids. Germline values: CDR1 GTSNPN, CDR2 SVGIG (reference sequence). CDR3 in amino acids: CASSMALNSPLHF. The CDR3 DNA reads TGTGCTTCGTCGATGGCGCTCAATTCACCCCTCCACTTT.

This clonotype showed up many times. The chain uses TRBV2 and TRBJ2-2, with D perhaps TRBD1 or TRBD2 (6 bases each). Trimming removed 7 bases at V and 7 bases at J, with 16 bases between. The length of the CDR3 is 14 residues. In germline, CDR1 is SNHLY, CDR2 FYNNEI. In DNA form, the CDR3 reads TGTGCCAGCATGGGTTCGGGGGCAATCGGGGAGCTGTTTTTT. Translation gives CASMGSGAIGELFF. Filled out from reference TRBV2 and TRBJ2-2, the complete variable domain reads EPEVTQTPSHQVTQMGQEVILRCVPISNHLYFYWYRQILGQKVEFLVSFYNNEISEKSEIFDDQFSVERPDGSNFTLKIRSTKLEDSAMYFCASMGSGAIGELFFGEGSRLTVL.

This clonotype was observed at least ten times. The gene calls are TRBV3-1 and TRBJ2-1, with 8 bases fitting TRBD1. The V and J ends lost 4 bases and 7 bases, in that order; junction bases with no gene match: 6. From germline, CDR1 is LGHDT and CDR2 YNNKEL (reference sequence). CDR3 size: 14 residues. DNA of the CDR3: TGTGCCAGCAGCCCGCGGACAGGGTGGAATGAGCAGTTCTTC. Its protein product is CASSPRTGWNEQFF.

This clonotype was found a few times. V usage is TRBV18 and J usage is TRBJ2-4; no reliable D call. CDR3 size: 11 residues. Germline CDR1 reads KGHSH; CDR2 reads LQKENI. Trimming shortened V by 3 bases and J by 10 bases, and 7 bases separated the two germline ends. CDR3 nucleotides: TGTGCCAGCTCACCTGGGGTGATTCAGTACTTC. Amino acids: CASSPGVIQYF. The full variable domain, in which reference TRBV18 and TRBJ2-4 provide the parts outside the CDR3, is NAGVMQNPRHLVRRRGQEARLRCSPMKGHSHVYWYRQLPEEGLKFMVYLQKENIIDESGMPKERFSAEFPKEGPSILRIQQVVRGDSAAYFCASSPGVIQYFGAGTRLSVL.

This clonotype was seen many times. The genes are TRBV5-1 and TRBJ2-1, with 11 bases lining up with TRBD2. This CDR3 contains 16 residues. The V gene's germline CDR1 is SGHRS and CDR2 YFSETQ. V dropped 4 bases and J dropped 6; count of bases not matched to a gene: 9. The CDR3 sequence is CASSISGREAGNEQFF. CDR3 sequence (DNA): TGCGCCAGCAGCATTAGCGGGAGGGAGGCGGGCAATGAGCAGTTCTTC.

The table lists this clonotype with many counts. The V and J genes are TRBV11-3 and TRBJ2-5, with a tentative D call TRBD2 (6 bases). Germline loops: CDR1 SGHNT, CDR2 YENEEA. Trimming removed 0 bases from V and 5 bases from J, with 13 bases in between. There are 15 residues in the CDR3. The chain's CDR3 is CASSLEAGPVETQYF. In nucleotides, the CDR3 is TGTGCCAGCAGCTTAGAGGCGGGACCGGTGGAGACCCAGTACTTC.

This clonotype has just a few counts. The chain carries TRBV19 and TRBJ1-5; D uncertain. Germline CDR1 and CDR2: LNHDA and SQIVND (reference sequence). V lost 5 bases and J 6 bases, leaving 17 bases between the germline ends. This CDR3 region has 15 residues. The CDR3 protein is CASSPETLGGQPQHF. In DNA form, the CDR3 reads TGTGCCAGTAGTCCCGAGACCCTGGGCGGTCAGCCCCAGCATTTT. Using reference TRBV19 and TRBJ1-5 for the parts outside the CDR3, the full variable domain is DGGITQSPKYLFRKEGQNVTLSCEQNLNHDAMYWYRQDPGQGLRLIYYSQIVNDFQKGDIAEGYSVSREKKESFPLTVTSAQKNPTAFYLCASSPETLGGQPQHFGDGTRLSIL.

This clonotype has just a few counts. The chain carries TRBV5-1 and TRBJ2-7, with 7 bases identical to TRBD2. Germline trimming cut 1 base from V and 9 bases from J; bases unmatched to any gene: 7. Germline lookup yields CDR1 SGHRS and CDR2 YFSETQ. The CDR3 contains 13 residues. The CDR3 region is CASSLIAGVVQYF. In nucleotides, the CDR3 is TGCGCCAGCAGCTTGATCGCGGGAGTGGTGCAGTACTTC.

This clonotype was seen repeatedly, ten times or more. The V call is TRBV11-2, the J call TRBJ1-3; no firm D call. Trimming took 2 bases from V and 9 from J, leaving 14 bases between them. Germline V gene sequence: CDR1 SGHAT, CDR2 FQNNGV. The CDR3 has 14 amino acids. The CDR3 reads CASSLNSGFSTIYF. The CDR3 DNA reads as TGTGCCAGCAGCTTAAACTCAGGCTTCAGCACCATATATTTT.

This clonotype was observed a few times. CDR3 DNA: TGTGCCAGCAGCTTAGGGACCACATGGGAGCAGTACTTC. This sequence encodes CASSLGTTWEQYF. The chain links TRBV7-8 to TRBJ2-7; unclear D gene. Trimming cost V 1 base and J 7 bases, with 11 bases left between them. Germline CDR1 reads SGHVS; CDR2 reads FQNEAQ. The CDR3 is made up of 13 amino acids.

Ten or more counts support this clonotype. The chain links TRBV3-1 to TRBJ1-1, with 9 bases identical to TRBD1. CDR3 length: 15 amino acids. The germline gives CDR1 LGHDT, CDR2 YNNKEL (reference sequence). Trimming at V came to 4 bases and at J to 5 bases, leaving 8 bases not matched to a gene. The CDR3 is CASSPLQGAGTEAFF. CDR3 in DNA: TGTGCCAGCAGCCCGTTACAGGGGGCGGGAACTGAAGCTTTCTTT.

To note about this clonotype: The junction does not match germline at one end; this may be a read error. CDR3 nucleotide sequence: TGTGCCAGCAGTTACTCAGGCGTGTTGGCGCATTCGGGCGGGAGGGTCTTTGACCAAGAGGCCCAGTACTTC. Its translation is CASSYSGVLAHSGGRVFDQEAQYF. The chain joins TRBV6-5 to TRBJ2-5, with 9 bases matching TRBD2. The CDR3 runs 24 residues. CDR1 and CDR2 (germline): MNHEY, SVGAGI.

The J gene is TRBJ2-7, the V gene TRBV30, with TRBD1 matching 11 bases. J gave up 1 base and V 2 bases, and 19 bases lay outside the gene matches. The CDR3 is made up of 20 amino acids. The germline gives CDR1 GTSNPN, CDR2 SVGIG (reference sequence). The CDR3 DNA is TGTGCCTGGAGTACTTTTTTGGGACAGGGGGTGTCAAAGGCGTCCTACGAGCAGTACTTC. Protein product: CAWSTFLGQGVSKASYEQYF.

This clonotype was counted at least ten times. The chain couples TRBV27 to TRBJ1-1; tentatively, D is TRBD1 (6 bases). Looked up from germline, CDR1 is MNHEY and CDR2 is SMNVEV (reference sequence). The CDR3 sequence is 14 residues long. Trimming left V 4 bases short and J 3 bases short, with 12 bases between. The CDR3: CASSSQGRHTEAFF. In DNA form, the CDR3 reads TGTGCCAGCAGTTCCCAGGGGCGGCACACTGAAGCTTTCTTT.

This clonotype was seen ten or more times. The chain is built from TRBV24-1 and TRBJ2-7, with D unclear. CDR1 is KGHDR, CDR2 SFDVKD, per germline. This CDR3 comprises 13 residues. V dropped 0 bases and J dropped 0 bases, with 2 bases sitting between them. CDR3 in DNA: TGTGCCACCAGTGATTTGACCTCCTACGAGCAGTACTTC. Translating it yields CATSDLTSYEQYF.

This clonotype was counted ten times or more. This chain links TRBV30 with TRBJ1-1, with D possibly matching TRBD1 (5 bases). Germline V CDR1 and CDR2: GTSNPN, SVGIG (reference sequence). V dropped 0 bases and J dropped 10 bases, with 12 bases sitting between them. This CDR3 is built from 12 residues. The CDR3 loop reads CAWSVSLGTAFF. In DNA form, the CDR3 reads TGTGCCTGGAGTGTATCCCTGGGGACAGCTTTCTTT.

There are many counts of this clonotype. The chain combines TRBV30 with TRBJ2-7; maybe TRBD1 (5 bases). Germline assignment: CDR1 GTSNPN and CDR2 SVGIG (reference sequence). V was shortened by 0 bases and J by 6 bases, with 12 bases between the two germline ends. The CDR3 covers 13 residues. CDR3 sequence (DNA): TGTGCCTGGAGTGTAGACAGCGTCCGCGAGCAGTACTTC. It specifies CAWSVDSVREQYF.

This clonotype was recorded at least ten times. The J gene is TRBJ2-3, the V gene TRBV27; 10 nucleotides align to TRBD2. Germline CDR1 is MNHEY and CDR2 is SMNVEV (reference sequence). V shed 5 bases, J shed 2 bases, and the junction held 7 bases outside the gene matches. The CDR3 length is 16 residues. CDR3 loop: CASSPRLAGSTDTQYF. The CDR3 coding sequence is TGTGCCAGCAGTCCCCGACTAGCGGGTTCCACAGATACGCAGTATTTT.

V and J are TRBV6-2 or TRBV6-3 and TRBJ1-5, with D perhaps matching TRBD1 (5 bases). The CDR3 totals 15 residues. Germline CDR1 reads MNHEY; CDR2 reads SVGEGT. Trimming took off 6 bases at V and 0 bases at J, with 12 bases between the two ends. CDR3 in amino acids: CASSGQSHSNQPQHF. The CDR3 coding sequence is TGTGCCAGCAGCGGACAATCGCATAGCAATCAGCCCCAGCATTTT.

The chain recombines TRBV7-3 with TRBJ2-2; 7 bases match TRBD1. Trimming removed 5 bases from V and 0 bases from J; junction bases left unmatched: 12. Germline V lookup: CDR1 SGHTA, CDR2 FQGTGA. The CDR3 sequence is 18 residues long. The CDR3 spells CASSPHRQGGANTGELFF. The CDR3 nucleotides are TGTGCCAGCAGCCCCCACCGACAGGGTGGGGCGAACACCGGGGAGCTGTTTTTT.

This clonotype was counted a few times. CDR3 DNA: TGTGCCAGCAGATCCGGGACGATTGAAAAACTGTTTTTT. Its translation is CASRSGTIEKLFF. This chain joins TRBV28 and TRBJ1-4, with D tentatively TRBD1 (5 bases). This CDR3 has 13 amino acids. V was clipped by 6 bases and J by 7 bases, with 12 bases between them. Per germline, CDR1 MDHEN and CDR2 SYDVKM.